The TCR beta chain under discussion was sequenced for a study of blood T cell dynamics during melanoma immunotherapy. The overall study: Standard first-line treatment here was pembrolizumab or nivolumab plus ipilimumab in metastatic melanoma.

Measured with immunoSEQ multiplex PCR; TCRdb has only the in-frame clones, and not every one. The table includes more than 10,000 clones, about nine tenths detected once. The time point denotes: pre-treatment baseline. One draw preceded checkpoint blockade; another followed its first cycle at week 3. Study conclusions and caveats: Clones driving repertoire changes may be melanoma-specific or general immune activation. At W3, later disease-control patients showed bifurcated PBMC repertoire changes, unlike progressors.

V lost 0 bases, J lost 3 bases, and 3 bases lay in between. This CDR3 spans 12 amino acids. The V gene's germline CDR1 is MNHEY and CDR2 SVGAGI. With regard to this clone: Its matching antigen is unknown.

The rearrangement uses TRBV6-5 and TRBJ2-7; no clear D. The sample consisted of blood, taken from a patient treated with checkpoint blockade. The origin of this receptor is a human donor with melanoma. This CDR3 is CASSYSIYEQYF. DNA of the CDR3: TGTGCCAGCAGTTACTCGATCTACGAGCAGTACTTC.